The 18 T cell receptor beta chains presented below share a single source sample, sequenced in a study of beta chain features in type 1 diabetes. Study outcomes and limitations: Type 1 diabetes patients had TCRB CDR3s that were shorter (moderately but significantly so) in all four CD4+ subsets.

Their recognized antigens are unknown. Isolated RNA was reverse transcribed in full, so expressed TCRB transcripts were sequenced. The data were produced by immunoSEQ multiplex PCR, yet TCRdb's version contains in-frame clones alone and is incomplete. This table holds hundreds of thousands of clones, over 12% found once. Sequenced material: naive CD4+ T cells from blood. These receptor sequences come from a man aged 18 to 30 with type 1 diabetes.

This clone turned up a few times. The chain carries TRBV5-4 and TRBJ2-3; D not resolved. Per germline, CDR1 SGHNT and CDR2 YYREEE (reference sequence). This CDR3 is built from 13 residues. V was clipped by 7 bases and J by 2 bases, with 11 bases between them. CDR3 residues: CASELETTDTQYF. The DNA for the CDR3 is TGTGCCAGCGAACTCGAAACCACAGATACGCAGTATTTT.

The V and J genes are TRBV9 and TRBJ1-2; unclear D gene. The CDR3 loop spans 13 amino acids. Looked up from germline, CDR1 is SGDLS and CDR2 is YYNGEE. The ends were cut back, 0 bases at V and 8 bases at J, with 11 bases in the middle. The CDR3 DNA follows: TGTGCCAGCAGCGTAGATGGATTGGGCGGCTACACCTTC. This translates into CASSVDGLGGYTF.

The sample holds many counts of this clone. This chain connects TRBV23-1 to TRBJ2-2; no clear D gene. TRBV23-1 falls under the ORF class, with uncertain function. The CDR3 loop spans 12 amino acids. V was trimmed by 6 bases and J by 2 bases, leaving 4 bases between them. In DNA form, the CDR3 reads TGCGCCAGCAGCCGAAACACCGGGGAGCTGTTTTTT. This encodes CASSRNTGELFF.

This clone was observed many times. The chain carries TRBV10-3 and TRBJ2-4; no reliable D call. V gave up 1 base and J gave up 2 bases, with 12 bases separating them. The CDR3 totals 16 residues. Germline assignment: CDR1 ENHRY and CDR2 SYGVKD. CDR3 sequence reads: CAISEFDQLSKNIQYF. The CDR3 nucleotides read TGTGCCATCAGTGAGTTCGATCAGTTATCCAAAAACATTCAGTACTTC.

This chain joins TRBV7-9 and TRBJ1-4, with TRBD1 as a possible D gene (6 bases). Trimming took off 1 base at V and 8 bases at J, with 20 bases between the two ends. Germline CDR1 reads SEHNR; CDR2 reads FQNEAQ (reference sequence). CDR3 size: 17 residues. CDR3 loop: CASSLVTGKRSEEKLFF. The CDR3, as DNA: TGTGCCAGCAGCTTAGTTACAGGGAAGAGGTCGGAAGAAAAACTGTTTTTT.

This clone was seen a few times. This chain uses TRBV20-1 with TRBJ2-5; no clear D. V lost 6 bases and J 5 bases, leaving 10 bases between the germline ends. CDR1 is DFQATT, CDR2 SNEGSKA, per germline (reference sequence). The CDR3 spans 11 residues. The CDR3 spells CSAQRPETQYF. The CDR3 DNA follows: TGCAGTGCCCAAAGACCGGAGACCCAGTACTTC.

A few counts support this clone. The genes are TRBV18 and TRBJ2-1, with 13 bases that match TRBD2. The germline V gene encodes CDR1 KGHSH and CDR2 LQKENI. This CDR3 is 15 amino acids long. With V trimmed by 5 bases and J by 7 bases, 5 bases remained unmatched. CDR3 nucleotide sequence: TGTGCCAGCTCAGCACTAGCGGGGGGGCCTAATGAGCAGTTCTTC. Protein sequence: CASSALAGGPNEQFF.

This clone was observed a handful of times. The genes are TRBV7-9 and TRBJ2-1, with D tentatively TRBD1 or TRBD2 (5 bases each). In germline, CDR1 is SEHNR, CDR2 FQNEAQ (reference sequence). This CDR3 contains 15 residues. Trimming stripped 1 base from V and 8 bases from J, with 15 bases between. In DNA form, the CDR3 reads TGTGCCAGCAGCTTAGGAGGGGTGCAACTGCATGAGCAGTTCTTC. Translating it yields CASSLGGVQLHEQFF.

This clone has only a few counts. The V gene is TRBV10-3, the J gene TRBJ1-3; D unresolved. CDR1 and CDR2 from the germline V gene are ENHRY and SYGVKD. There are 14 residues in the CDR3. V was shortened by 6 bases and J by 0 bases, with 9 bases between the two germline ends. CDR3 sequence: CAIRSTGSGNTIYF. The CDR3 coding sequence is TGTGCCATCAGGTCAACTGGCTCTGGAAACACCATATATTTT.

This clone was counted a few times. CDR3 sequence reads: CASSVPNYEQYF. The CDR3, as DNA: TGTGCCAGCAGCGTCCCTAACTACGAGCAGTACTTC. V and J are TRBV7-9 and TRBJ2-7, with D unclear. The CDR3 sequence is 12 residues long. V was cut by 5 bases and J by 3 bases, with 8 bases left in between. Germline V gene data show CDR1 as SEHNR and CDR2 as FQNEAQ (reference sequence).

The sample holds a few counts of this clone. The chain combines TRBV5-1 with TRBJ2-7, with 7 bases matching TRBD1. Germline V gene lookup returns CDR1 SGHRS and CDR2 YFSETQ. This CDR3 spans 13 amino acids. With 0 bases clipped from V and 3 bases from J, the junction kept 0 bases outside the gene matches. The CDR3 sequence is CASSLDRGYEQYF. DNA of the CDR3: TGCGCCAGCAGCTTGGACAGGGGCTACGAGCAGTACTTC.

This clone has a handful of counts. This chain uses TRBV29-1 with TRBJ2-3; D may match TRBD1 or TRBD2 (6 bases each). CDR1 and CDR2 from the germline V gene are SQVTM and ANQGSEA. Trimming took 4 bases from V and 0 from J, leaving 11 bases between them. CDR3 length: 14 residues. CDR3 sequence (DNA): TGCAGCGTTGGGTGGGGGGCCAGCACAGATACGCAGTATTTT. Translation: CSVGWGASTDTQYF.

The chain is built from TRBV6-5 and TRBJ1-2, with D possibly being TRBD1 (5 bases). There are 14 residues in the CDR3. Germline V gene lookup returns CDR1 MNHEY and CDR2 SVGAGI. The ends were cut back, 6 bases at V and 7 bases at J, with 18 bases in the middle. This CDR3 is CASRYLDRRSGYTF. For the CDR3, the DNA is TGTGCCAGCAGATACCTTGACAGACGGAGTGGCTACACCTTC.

The chain couples TRBV4-3 to TRBJ2-3; D uncertain. Germline V CDR1 and CDR2: LGHNA, YSLEER. The length of the CDR3 is 14 residues. The V and J ends lost 0 bases and 9 bases respectively, with 13 bases between them. This CDR3 reads CASSQDPLLETQYF. DNA for the CDR3: TGCGCCAGCAGCCAAGATCCCCTTTTGGAGACGCAGTATTTT.

The CDR3 DNA is TGTGCCAGCTCACCAGAACAGGGGGCGAACTATGGCTACACCTTC. It encodes CASSPEQGANYGYTF. J is TRBJ1-2 and V is TRBV18; 9 nucleotides line up with TRBD1. This CDR3 region has 15 residues. The trim removed 2 bases at V and 2 bases at J, leaving 3 bases unmatched. The germline CDR1 and CDR2 sequences are KGHSH and LQKENI.

The gene calls are TRBV4-2 and TRBJ1-2; 10 nucleotides match TRBD1. The CDR3 is 15 amino acids. Germline loops: CDR1 LGHNA, CDR2 YNFKEQ. J was trimmed by 8 bases and V by 4 bases; bases with no gene match: 10. The CDR3 spells CASSPSSDRGRGYTF. DNA for the CDR3: TGTGCCAGCAGCCCTTCGTCGGACAGGGGGAGAGGCTACACCTTC.

V and J are TRBV30 and TRBJ1-3; weak D call: TRBD1 (6 bases). Germline loops: CDR1 GTSNPN, CDR2 SVGIG (reference sequence). This CDR3 is 13 amino acids long. Trimming took off 7 bases at V and 1 base at J, with 11 bases between the two ends. The CDR3 nucleotides are TGTGCCTCCCAGGGGAATTCTGGAAACACCATATATTTT. It yields the protein CASQGNSGNTIYF. Full variable domain (rest looked up from reference TRBV30 and TRBJ1-3): SQTIHQWPATLVQPVGSPLSLECTVEGTSNPNLYWYRQAAGRGLQLLFYSVGIGQISSEVPQNLSASRPQDRQFILSSKKLLLSDSGFYLCASQGNSGNTIYFGEGSWLTVV.

This clone was observed a few times. The V and J genes are TRBV30 and TRBJ2-2; no reliable D call. The CDR3 loop spans 16 amino acids. The V and J ends lost 0 bases and 3 bases respectively, with 14 bases between them. CDR1 is GTSNPN and CDR2 is SVGIG in the germline V gene (reference sequence). DNA for the CDR3: TGTGCCTGGAGTGTACCGTGGGAAGAGCACACCGGGGAGCTGTTTTTT. This translates into CAWSVPWEEHTGELFF.